This record covers a single T cell receptor (beta chain). This entry comes from a study of OX40 agonist ivuxolimab in advanced cancers. About the research overall: The diagnoses of dose-escalation patients were hepatocellular carcinoma, melanoma, renal cell or head and neck cancer. Allowance was made for prior anti-PD-1, anti-PD-L1 or anti-CTLA-4 therapy, and 40% to 45% had some.

Assay: immunoSEQ multiplex PCR; the TCRdb copy retains only in-frame clones and omits some. Here the sample spans approximately 66,000 clones, roughly 80% being singletons. People who had autoimmune disease history or systemic immunosuppression were excluded. Sequencing was performed on CD4+ or CD8+ T cells sorted from blood, taken in a trial of the OX40 agonist ivuxolimab. This clonotype originated in an adult with an advanced solid tumor such as melanoma, head and neck, liver or kidney cancer.

CDR3 nucleotides: TGTGCCAGCAGCCCCCTCGACCCCTATAATTCACCCCTCCACTTT. Translating gives CASSPLDPYNSPLHF. V and J are TRBV7-6 and TRBJ1-6; D is undetermined. The ends were cut back, 5 bases at V and 2 bases at J, with 10 bases in the middle. CDR3 size: 15 residues. The V gene's germline CDR1 is SGHVS and CDR2 FNYEAQ.